The 32 T cell receptor beta chains below all came from one sample that was sequenced in a study of T cells in Graves' hyperthyroidism and ophthalmopathy. There were TCR beta CDR3 regions amplified from RNA transcripts. During a first-round RT-PCR of the TCR CDR3, the HTBI primer set was used. TCRdb re-called the multiplex PCR reads with MiXCR, one entry per CDR3 protein. The profile shows approximately 630,000 distinct CDR3 sequences, around 15% of them singletons. The sequenced material came from blood. Receptor source: a woman aged 30 to 39 with Graves' hyperthyroidism.

This clonotype has a count of ten or more. This sequence joins TRBV2 and TRBJ2-2, with 9 bases that match TRBD1. This CDR3 comprises 15 residues. Germline values: CDR1 SNHLY, CDR2 FYNNEI. Trimming removed 6 bases from V and 6 bases from J; junction bases left unmatched: 8. The CDR3 here is CASRKQGAEAGELFF. The DNA of the CDR3 is TGTGCCAGCAGAAAACAGGGGGCTGAAGCCGGGGAGCTGTTTTTT.

There are a few counts of this clonotype. The gene calls are TRBV5-1 and TRBJ2-1; 9 bases are shared with TRBD1. Germline V lookup: CDR1 SGHRS, CDR2 YFSETQ. The CDR3 totals 15 residues. With 4 bases clipped from V and 4 bases from J, the junction kept 6 bases outside the gene matches. DNA of the CDR3: TGCGCCAGCAGCCGACAGGGGGAAGAATACAATGAGCAGTTCTTC. Its protein is CASSRQGEEYNEQFF.

This clonotype was seen ten or more times. This chain connects TRBV3-1 to TRBJ2-1; D assignment may be TRBD1 or TRBD2 (5 bases each). V was shortened by 5 bases and J by 6 bases, with 20 bases between the two germline ends. This CDR3 contains 16 residues. CDR1 is LGHDT, CDR2 YNNKEL, per germline (reference sequence). The CDR3 loop reads CASSDTGTRTFNEQFF. The CDR3 DNA sequence: TGTGCCAGCAGCGATACCGGGACGAGAACTTTCAATGAGCAGTTCTTC.

The CDR3 bases are TGTGCCAGCAGCTTAGATAATACAGATCAAGAGACCCAGTACTTC. Translating gives CASSLDNTDQETQYF. V is TRBV11-3 and J is TRBJ2-5; no firm D call. Germline assignment: CDR1 SGHNT and CDR2 YENEEA. Trimming pared 0 bases from V and 2 bases from J, leaving 10 bases between. The CDR3 length is 15 residues.

To note about this clonotype: One end of the junction does not line up with germline, which may come from a read error. This chain connects TRBV18 to TRBJ1-5; D remains ambiguous. CDR3 length: 12 amino acids. Germline V CDR1 and CDR2: KGHSH, LQKENI. CDR3 in DNA: TGTGCCAGCTCACCGTCCGGGCAGCCCCATCATTTT. Amino acid sequence: CASSPSGQPHHF.

Comments on this clonotype: Likely a read error: the CDR3 ends without its conserved phenylalanine or tryptophan. The chain has TRBV7-2 and TRBJ2-7; either TRBD1 or TRBD2 may fit D (5 bases each). The CDR3 extends over 13 amino acids. The germline V gene encodes CDR1 SGHTA and CDR2 FQGNSA. Trimming cost V 5 bases and J 0 bases, with 8 bases left between them. For the CDR3, the DNA is TGTGCCAGCAGCACGGGACCCTCCTACGAGCAGTACTCC. Translating it yields CASSTGPSYEQYS.

V usage is TRBV20-1 and J usage is TRBJ1-6, with D possibly being TRBD1 (5 bases). The ends were cut back, 1 base at V and 8 bases at J, with 12 bases in the middle. Germline assignment: CDR1 DFQATT and CDR2 SNEGSKA (reference sequence). The CDR3 has 14 residues. The DNA for the CDR3 is TGCAGTGCTAGAGTACCAGGGAGGGATTCACCCCTCCACTTT. Its protein is CSARVPGRDSPLHF.

This chain uses TRBV7-8 with TRBJ2-6, with D possibly TRBD2 on 6 matching bases. There are 17 residues in the CDR3. The germline V gene encodes CDR1 SGHVS and CDR2 FQNEAQ. V dropped 5 bases and J dropped 1 base, with 15 bases sitting between them. In nucleotides, the CDR3 is TGTGCCAGCAGCCGCACCGGGACTCTATCTGGGGCCAACGTCCTGACTTTC. This sequence encodes CASSRTGTLSGANVLTF.

The chain combines TRBV29-1 with TRBJ1-5; the D is unclear. The CDR3 covers 13 residues. CDR1 is SQVTM, CDR2 ANQGSEA, per germline. V was cut by 3 bases and J by 7 bases, with 13 bases left in between. This chain's CDR3 is CSVDLGFGQPQHF. In nucleotides, the CDR3 is TGCAGCGTTGATTTGGGGTTTGGGCAGCCCCAGCATTTT.

This chain uses TRBV24-1 with TRBJ2-5; a weak D match, TRBD1 (6 bases). Germline V gene sequence: CDR1 KGHDR, CDR2 SFDVKD. The CDR3 totals 15 residues. V shed 0 bases and J shed 1 base, with 8 bases lying between them. The CDR3 loop is CATSDLGGVQETQYF. The CDR3, as DNA: TGTGCCACCAGTGATTTGGGGGGCGTCCAAGAGACCCAGTACTTC.

The chain's CDR3 is CASRRPTGIPTEAFF. CDR3 DNA sequence: TGTGCCAGTAGACGTCCTACAGGGATCCCCACTGAAGCTTTCTTT. The chain combines TRBV19 with TRBJ1-1, with TRBD1 as a possible D gene (6 bases). Germline CDR1 and CDR2: LNHDA and SQIVND (reference sequence). V lost 6 bases to trimming and J lost 4 bases, with 18 bases between them. The CDR3 has 15 amino acids.

This clonotype has just a few counts. The chain carries TRBV5-1 and TRBJ1-1; 10 nucleotides line up with TRBD1. This CDR3 has 15 amino acids. The ends lost 6 bases at V and 4 bases at J; junction bases unmatched: 9. Germline values: CDR1 SGHRS, CDR2 YFSETQ. Written as DNA, the CDR3 is TGCGCCAGCAACCGGGACAGGGGTGGCGGCACTGAAGCTTTCTTT. Protein product: CASNRDRGGGTEAFF.

This clonotype was observed many times. The rearrangement links TRBV20-1 to TRBJ1-2; D gene ambiguous. The V gene lost 0 bases and the J gene lost 0 bases, with 8 bases spanning the gap. This CDR3 spans 14 amino acids. The germline gives CDR1 DFQATT, CDR2 SNEGSKA (reference sequence). In DNA, the CDR3 is TGCAGTGCTAGAGATGCAGTCTCTAACTATGGCTACACCTTC. Protein product: CSARDAVSNYGYTF.

The chain is built from TRBV12-5 and TRBJ1-3; the D is unclear. The ends were cut back, 6 bases at V and 4 bases at J, with 16 bases in the middle. CDR3 size: 15 residues. The germline V gene encodes CDR1 LGHNT and CDR2 FRNRAP. The CDR3 sequence: CASGSALGPGNTIYF. CDR3 nucleotides: TGTGCTAGTGGCTCGGCCCTCGGACCCGGAAACACCATATATTTT.

V usage is TRBV4-1 and J usage is TRBJ2-1; D not resolved. Per the germline V gene, CDR1 is MGHRA and CDR2 is YSYEKL. V lost 0 bases and J 0 bases, leaving 6 bases between the germline ends. The CDR3 sequence is 15 residues long. The CDR3 region has the DNA TGCGCCAGCAGCCAAGATGATGACTCCTACAATGAGCAGTTCTTC. This gives the protein CASSQDDDSYNEQFF.

This clonotype came up many times. The genes are TRBV6-2 or TRBV6-3 and TRBJ1-5, with D unresolved. V lost 7 bases, J lost 5 bases, and 15 bases lay in between. Germline lookup yields CDR1 MNHEY and CDR2 SVGEGT. This CDR3 has 14 residues. DNA for the CDR3: TGTGCCAGCACCCCTACGGCGGCGGATCAGCCCCAGCATTTT. Translated, it gives CASTPTAADQPQHF.

The chain is built from TRBV19 and TRBJ2-1; perhaps TRBD2 as D (6 bases). The CDR3 runs to 15 residues. Germline CDR1 reads LNHDA; CDR2 reads SQIVND (reference sequence). V dropped 6 bases and J dropped 3 bases, with 15 bases sitting between them. The CDR3 is CASSAPGLGYNEQFF. In nucleotides, the CDR3 is TGTGCCAGTAGCGCTCCGGGACTGGGCTACAATGAGCAGTTCTTC.

At least ten counts were recorded for this clonotype. CDR3 region: CASSKRRDTSYEQYF. The CDR3 DNA sequence: TGTGCCAGCAGCAAACGTCGGGACACCTCCTACGAGCAGTACTTC. The chain couples TRBV6-1 to TRBJ2-7; D possibly corresponds to TRBD1 (6 bases). Germline CDR1 and CDR2: MNHNS and SASEGT. The CDR3 is made up of 15 amino acids. The ends were cut back, 6 bases at V and 0 bases at J, with 15 bases in the middle.

This clonotype showed up just a few times. The chain joins TRBV25-1 to TRBJ2-5; no clear D. In germline, CDR1 is MGHDK, CDR2 SYGVNS. The V end lost 5 bases, the J end lost 7 bases, and 8 bases lay between the germline ends. The CDR3 covers 11 residues. In DNA form, the CDR3 reads TGTGCCAGCAGTCCCCTCGGGACCCAGTACTTC. Protein: CASSPLGTQYF.

This clonotype was counted at least ten times. The rearrangement links TRBV5-5 to TRBJ2-2; D possibly corresponds to TRBD1 (6 bases). The CDR3 is 16 residues long. The germline V and J ends were trimmed by 3 bases and 0 bases, with 12 bases remaining between them. Germline V gene lookup returns CDR1 SGHKS and CDR2 YYEKEE (reference sequence). The DNA for the CDR3 is TGTGCCAGCAGCTCTACAGGGTTCGCGAACACCGGGGAGCTGTTTTTT. Translation: CASSSTGFANTGELFF.

This clonotype was recorded at least ten times. This chain uses TRBV18 with TRBJ2-7; D remains ambiguous. Germline V CDR1 and CDR2: KGHSH, LQKENI. V gave up 8 bases and J gave up 3 bases, with 11 bases separating them. The CDR3 spans 12 residues. The CDR3 here is CASAGLVYEQYF. The CDR3 region has the DNA TGTGCCAGCGCCGGTCTTGTCTACGAGCAGTACTTC. The variable domain in full, completed from reference TRBV18 and TRBJ2-7, reads NAGVMQNPRHLVRRRGQEARLRCSPMKGHSHVYWYRQLPEEGLKFMVYLQKENIIDESGMPKERFSAEFPKEGPSILRIQQVVRGDSAAYFCASAGLVYEQYFGPGTRLTVT.

The chain carries TRBV14 and TRBJ2-7; tentative D call: TRBD1 (5 bases). V was clipped by 0 bases and J by 3 bases, with 12 bases between them. The CDR3 covers 15 residues. Per the germline V gene, CDR1 is SGHDN and CDR2 is FVKESK. The CDR3 region is CASSQENRLGYEQYF. The CDR3 DNA reads as TGTGCCAGCAGCCAAGAGAACAGGTTGGGCTACGAGCAGTACTTC.

This clonotype was counted ten times or more. The chain links TRBV11-2 to TRBJ1-1; D is uncertain. In germline, CDR1 is SGHAT, CDR2 FQNNGV. The CDR3 extends over 12 amino acids. The V and J ends lost 5 bases and 5 bases respectively, with 9 bases between them. In nucleotides, the CDR3 is TGTGCCAGCAGCCCCGAATGGACTGAAGCTTTCTTT. Translated: CASSPEWTEAFF.

This clonotype came up many times. The chain employs TRBV11-1 and TRBJ2-7; D perhaps matches TRBD1 (6 bases). Germline CDR1 SGHAT, CDR2 FQDESV (reference sequence). The ends were cut back, 5 bases at V and 0 bases at J, with 11 bases in the middle. The CDR3 runs 14 residues. The CDR3 region has the DNA TGTGCCAGCAGCAACGGACAGAGCTCCTACGAGCAGTACTTC. It codes for CASSNGQSSYEQYF.

There are many counts of this clonotype. This sequence joins TRBV7-9 and TRBJ2-5, with D possibly TRBD1 on 6 matching bases. The CDR3 covers 13 residues. The germline V gene has CDR1 SEHNR and CDR2 FQNEAQ (reference sequence). V lost 3 bases and J lost 5, with 10 bases in between. The CDR3 spells CASSFDRMETQYF. CDR3 coding DNA: TGTGCCAGCAGCTTCGACAGGATGGAGACCCAGTACTTC.

V usage is TRBV7-9 and J usage is TRBJ2-3, with D perhaps matching TRBD1 or TRBD2 (5 bases each). Trimming stripped 1 base from V and 6 bases from J, with 20 bases between. The CDR3 runs to 17 residues. Looked up from germline, CDR1 is SEHNR and CDR2 is FQNEAQ (reference sequence). CDR3 protein: CASSLGVRGEGSDTQYF. CDR3 nucleotide sequence: TGTGCCAGCAGCTTAGGTGTGAGGGGCGAAGGATCCGATACGCAGTATTTT. The whole variable domain, remainder taken from reference TRBV7-9 and TRBJ2-3, is DTGVSQNPRHKITKRGQNVTFRCDPISEHNRLYWYRQTLGQGPEFLTYFQNEAQLEKSRLLSDRFSAERPKGSFSTLEIQRTEQGDSAMYLCASSLGVRGEGSDTQYFGPGTRLTVL.

The rearrangement uses TRBV20-1 and TRBJ2-3; 8 nucleotides match TRBD2. This CDR3 comprises 13 residues. The V gene end was trimmed by 5 bases and the J gene end by 8 bases; junction bases not matched to a gene: 9. CDR1 and CDR2 from the germline V gene are DFQATT and SNEGSKA (reference sequence). CDR3 region: CSAGAGAGGTQYF. In DNA form, the CDR3 reads TGCAGTGCTGGGGCGGGGGCGGGAGGTACGCAGTATTTT.

This clonotype showed up just a few times. The chain uses TRBV9 and TRBJ1-2, with D perhaps matching TRBD1 (5 bases). Trimming pared 0 bases from V and 8 bases from J, leaving 14 bases between. This CDR3 has 14 residues. In germline, CDR1 is SGDLS, CDR2 YYNGEE. As DNA, the CDR3 is TGTGCCAGCAGCGTAGCTTCGGGGGATAGAGGCTACACCTTC. Its protein is CASSVASGDRGYTF.

This clonotype was observed a handful of times. CDR3 sequence reads: CASRGLAGVTDTQYF. In DNA, the CDR3 is TGTGCCAGCAGAGGACTAGCGGGCGTCACAGATACGCAGTATTTT. The chain couples TRBV6-1 to TRBJ2-3, with TRBD2 matching 11 bases. V lost 6 bases and J lost 2; bases outside the gene matches: 4. The CDR3 has 15 amino acids. Germline CDR1 MNHNS, CDR2 SASEGT.

This clonotype was picked up many times. V gene TRBV20-1 combines with J gene TRBJ2-5; 7 bases map to TRBD2. The length of the CDR3 is 13 residues. Trimming removed 5 bases from V and 5 bases from J; junction bases left unmatched: 8. Per germline, CDR1 DFQATT and CDR2 SNEGSKA (reference sequence). This chain's CDR3 is CSASPTSRETQYF. Here the CDR3 DNA reads TGCAGTGCTTCGCCGACTAGCAGGGAGACCCAGTACTTC.

This clonotype has ten or more counts. The rearrangement links TRBV30 to TRBJ1-4; no firm D call. Trimming removed 4 bases at V and 8 bases at J, with 8 bases between. Germline lookup yields CDR1 GTSNPN and CDR2 SVGIG (reference sequence). This CDR3 is 11 amino acids long. CDR3 sequence (DNA): TGTGCCTGGAATTCGGGGGAAAAACTGTTTTTT. This codes for CAWNSGEKLFF.

This clonotype came up a few times. The chain links TRBV7-9 to TRBJ1-2, with TRBD1 matching over 8 bases. The V gene's germline CDR1 is SEHNR and CDR2 FQNEAQ (reference sequence). The CDR3 sequence is 10 residues long. The CDR3 here is CATDRVPYTF. The CDR3 nucleotides are TGTGCAACGGACAGGGTGCCCTACACCTTC.